Listed below are T cell receptor beta chains from one sample, sequenced in a study of PD-L1 blockade in urothelial cancer. Clones were sequenced by immunoSEQ multiplex PCR, and TCRdb holds only the in-frame ones, with some missing. The data show more than 30,000 clones, with 80% to 90% seen just once and more than 3% held by the top ten. Specimen: PBMCs, collected around atezolizumab (anti-PD-L1) treatment. These receptor sequences come from a man aged 50 or older with urothelial cancer. Each CDR3 is given with its conserved first and last residue. Fields, in order: V gene, CDR3 length, D gene, clone size, J gene, CDR3 DNA, CDR3 protein. D genes are given only for firm matches. Expanded clones are given a class, and other clones once, few, many or no size at all.

V: TRBV7-3; length: 13; D: NA; size: NA; J: TRBJ2-3; DNA: TGTGCCAGCAGCATTCAGGGAACAGATACGCAGTATTTT; CDR3: CASSIQGTDTQYF
V: TRBV19; length: 18; D: NA; size: NA; J: TRBJ2-5; DNA: TGTGCCAGTAGTATAGTACCCATCACTAGCTGGGATCCGGAGACCCAGTACTTC; CDR3: CASSIVPITSWDPETQYF
V: TRBV2; length: 15; D: TRBD1; size: NA; J: TRBJ1-5; DNA: TGTGCCAGCAGTGAGGTTACAGGGGTGTCTCAGCCCCAGCATTTT; CDR3: CASSEVTGVSQPQHF
V: TRBV30; length: 14; D: NA; size: NA; J: TRBJ2-2; DNA: TGTGCCTGGGTGAGGTTCGCGAACACCGGGGAGCTGTTTTTT; CDR3: CAWVRFANTGELFF
V: TRBV28; length: 17; D: TRBD2; size: NA; J: TRBJ2-2; DNA: TGTGCCAGCAGTTTATGGCGGCTAGCGGGAGGCCCCGGGGAGCTGTTTTTT; CDR3: CASSLWRLAGGPGELFF
V: TRBV5-1; length: 14; D: NA; size: NA; J: TRBJ1-1; DNA: TGCGCCAGCAGCTTCTCCTCTTCGGGCACTGAAGCTTTCTTT; CDR3: CASSFSSSGTEAFF
V: TRBV5-1; length: 16; D: NA; size: NA; J: TRBJ2-7; DNA: TGCGCCAGCAGCCGCGGAGGACGCTCAGTTCGGGACGAGCAGTACTTC; CDR3: CASSRGGRSVRDEQYF
V: TRBV10-3; length: 13; D: NA; size: NA; J: TRBJ1-1; DNA: TGTGCCACGCAGCTGAAGGGGGGGACTGAAGCTTTCTTT; CDR3: CATQLKGGTEAFF
V: TRBV7-9; length: 13; D: NA; size: NA; J: TRBJ2-3; DNA: TGTGCCAGCAATTCGGCTAGAACAGATACGCAGTATTTT; CDR3: CASNSARTDTQYF
V: TRBV27; length: 18; D: NA; size: NA; J: TRBJ2-2; DNA: TGTGCCAGCAGTTCCCTCTTCCGCTTACAGGGAGGGACCGGGGAGCTGTTTTTT; CDR3: CASSSLFRLQGGTGELFF
V: TRBV4-3; length: 19; D: TRBD2; size: NA; J: TRBJ2-3; DNA: TGCGCCAGCAGCCAAGATCTGGTGACAGTGACTAGCAGCACAGATACGCAGTATTTT; CDR3: CASSQDLVTVTSSTDTQYF
V: TRBV6-6; length: 15; D: TRBD1; size: NA; J: TRBJ1-2; DNA: TGTGCCAGCAGTTTGCTAAGGACAGGGAATAATGGCTACACCTTC; CDR3: CASSLLRTGNNGYTF
V: TRBV5-1; length: 14; D: TRBD1; size: NA; J: TRBJ1-4; DNA: TGCGCCAGCAGCTCCGACAGGGCCGGTGAAAAACTGTTTTTT; CDR3: CASSSDRAGEKLFF
V: TRBV4-1; length: 14; D: TRBD1; size: NA; J: TRBJ2-7; DNA: TGCGCCAGCAGCCAAGAGGGGACAGTGGGCGAGCAGTACTTC; CDR3: CASSQEGTVGEQYF
V: TRBV4-3; length: 13; D: NA; size: NA; J: TRBJ1-1; DNA: TGCGCCAGCAGCCAAGATCCCAGGATTGGTGCTTTCTTT; CDR3: CASSQDPRIGAFF
V: TRBV6-1; length: 14; D: NA; size: NA; J: TRBJ1-5; DNA: TGTGCCAGCAGGAACTCAGGGTTTGGGCAGCCCCAGCATTTT; CDR3: CASRNSGFGQPQHF
V: TRBV11-2; length: 15; D: NA; size: NA; J: TRBJ1-1; DNA: TGTGCCAGCAGCATCCGGCAGGGTCGGAACACTGAAGCTTTCTTT; CDR3: CASSIRQGRNTEAFF
V: TRBV5-1; length: 15; D: TRBD1; size: NA; J: TRBJ2-7; DNA: TGCGCCAGCAGCTTGCGGACAGGGTGGACTTACGAGCAGTACTTC; CDR3: CASSLRTGWTYEQYF
V: TRBV20-1; length: 10; D: NA; size: NA; J: TRBJ2-1; DNA: TGCAGTGCCGCCGGCAATGAGCAGTTCTTC; CDR3: CSAAGNEQFF
V: TRBV28; length: 14; D: NA; size: NA; J: TRBJ2-7; DNA: TGTGCCAGCAGTTTTCCGGACTCCACCTACGAGCAGTACTTC; CDR3: CASSFPDSTYEQYF
V: TRBV4-1; length: 17; D: NA; size: NA; J: TRBJ1-5; DNA: TGCGCCAGCAGCCAACCAGTCGGGAGTATCAAGGATCAGCCCCAGCATTTT; CDR3: CASSQPVGSIKDQPQHF
V: TRBV25-1; length: 14; D: NA; size: few; J: TRBJ2-2; DNA: TGTGCCAGCACCTCCATGAGTAGCTCCGGGGAGCTGTTTTTT; CDR3: CASTSMSSSGELFF
V: TRBV5-1; length: 13; D: NA; size: NA; J: TRBJ1-1; DNA: TGCGCCAGCAGCTTCCCAGGATCCACTGAAGCTTTCTTT; CDR3: CASSFPGSTEAFF
V: TRBV7-8; length: 14; D: NA; size: NA; J: TRBJ2-1; DNA: TGTGCCAGCAGCTTAGACACGGGGAATAATGAGCAGTTCTTC; CDR3: CASSLDTGNNEQFF
V: TRBV11-2; length: 19; D: TRBD2; size: NA; J: TRBJ2-1; DNA: TGTGCCAGCAGCTTAGATTATGCGGCTAGCGGGAGTAGCTACAATGAGCAGTTCTTC; CDR3: CASSLDYAASGSSYNEQFF